Each of the 26 T cell receptor beta chains below was sequenced from the same sample in a study of blood T cell repertoires in COVID-19. The method was immunoSEQ multiplex PCR; TCRdb's version includes in-frame clones alone and lacks a portion of them. The table lists around 300,000 clones, around nine tenths of them singletons. Sequencing was carried out using PBMCs or T cells enriched from blood (not recorded which). The source is a man aged 30 to 39 who had recovered from COVID-19.

Only one count was recorded for this clone. The chain combines TRBV7-2 with TRBJ1-1; TRBD1 matches at 10 bases. CDR1 and CDR2 from the germline V gene are SGHTA and FQGNSA. The trim removed 4 bases at V and 5 bases at J, leaving 7 bases unmatched. This CDR3 comprises 15 residues. CDR3 in amino acids: CASSSLGTGATEAFF. The CDR3 region has the DNA TGTGCCAGCAGCTCGCTCGGGACAGGGGCTACTGAAGCTTTCTTT.

This clone is a singleton in its sample. The gene calls are TRBV27 and TRBJ2-1, with 10 bases lining up with TRBD2. V gave up 6 bases and J gave up 14 bases; unmatched junction bases: 13. Germline lookup yields CDR1 MNHEY and CDR2 SMNVEV (reference sequence). The CDR3 is made up of 14 amino acids. The CDR3 bases are TGTGCCAGCAGCCCCCCCCCAGCGGGGGGGCCGGAGTTCTTC. It translates to CASSPPPAGGPEFF.

The chain combines TRBV5-1 with TRBJ2-3; TRBD1 agrees at 8 bases. Germline lookup yields CDR1 SGHRS and CDR2 YFSETQ. V lost 4 bases and J lost 2; bases outside the gene matches: 12. This CDR3 has 17 residues. The CDR3 DNA is TGCGCCAGCAGCCCCCGGTCAGGGGGCGATTACACAGATACGCAGTATTTT. Its translation is CASSPRSGGDYTDTQYF.

This chain connects TRBV15 to TRBJ1-2; D may be TRBD1 (5 bases). This CDR3 spans 15 amino acids. Germline V gives CDR1 LNHNV, CDR2 YYDKDF (reference sequence). V lost 0 bases and J lost 4, with 12 bases in between. The CDR3 DNA follows: TGTGCCACCAGCAGAGATCTCGCAGGGATCTATGGCTACACCTTC. This sequence encodes CATSRDLAGIYGYTF.

The rearrangement joins TRBV2 to TRBJ1-5, with D perhaps TRBD1 (6 bases). The germline V gene has CDR1 SNHLY and CDR2 FYNNEI. The CDR3 is 15 amino acids. Deletions cut 8 bases from V and 5 bases from J, with 19 bases between. The CDR3 region is CASPTPQQGDQPQHF. CDR3 bases: TGTGCCAGCCCGACCCCTCAACAGGGCGATCAGCCCCAGCATTTT.

The rearrangement uses TRBV6-2 or TRBV6-3 and TRBJ1-4, with D possibly being TRBD1 (5 bases). Trimming cost V 4 bases and J 5 bases, with 11 bases left between them. The CDR3 contains 14 residues. Germline-derived CDR1 and CDR2 are MNHEY and SVGEGT. CDR3 bases: TGTGCCAGCAGTTCCGGCAGGGCGAATGAAAAACTGTTTTTT. Translation gives CASSSGRANEKLFF.

The chain is built from TRBV2 and TRBJ1-1, with D uncertain. The germline V and J ends were trimmed by 6 bases and 4 bases, with 18 bases remaining between them. CDR1 is SNHLY, CDR2 FYNNEI, per germline. The CDR3 runs to 15 residues. CDR3 sequence (DNA): TGTGCCAGCAGGAACCAGCAGGAGGCCGGCACTGAAGCTTTCTTT. Its protein is CASRNQQEAGTEAFF.

This clone has just one count. CDR3 loop: CASSLGQLLVGTQYF. In DNA form, the CDR3 reads TGTGCCAGCAGCTTGGGTCAGCTTCTAGTAGGGACCCAGTACTTC. The chain carries TRBV5-6 and TRBJ2-5; no definite D call. There are 15 residues in the CDR3. Germline V gene lookup returns CDR1 SGHDT and CDR2 YYEEEE. Trimming took off 0 bases at V and 7 bases at J, with 16 bases between the two ends.

This chain links TRBV28 with TRBJ1-1; 9 bases are shared with TRBD1. The CDR3 runs to 16 residues. With 6 bases clipped from V and 4 bases from J, the junction kept 12 bases outside the gene matches. Germline lookup yields CDR1 MDHEN and CDR2 SYDVKM. CDR3 nucleotides: TGTGCCAGCAGCCCTAAGGGGACAGGGTGGGGCACTGAAGCTTTCTTT. This gives the protein CASSPKGTGWGTEAFF.

The chain joins TRBV5-1 to TRBJ1-1; a possible D gene is TRBD1 (5 bases). V lost 4 bases and J lost 0, with 10 bases in between. The germline gives CDR1 SGHRS, CDR2 YFSETQ. The CDR3 is 14 residues long. This CDR3 reads CASSGREMNTEAFF. The CDR3 coding sequence is TGCGCCAGCAGCGGCAGGGAAATGAACACTGAAGCTTTCTTT. Looking up the rest from reference TRBV5-1 and TRBJ1-1 gives the full variable domain: KAGVTQTPRYLIKTRGQQVTLSCSPISGHRSVSWYQQTPGQGLQFLFEYFSETQRNKGNFPGRFSGRQFSNSRSEMNVSTLELGDSALYLCASSGREMNTEAFFGQGTRLTVV.

The chain carries TRBV5-1 and TRBJ2-2; 9 bases align to TRBD2. The CDR3 totals 17 residues. Germline CDR1 is SGHRS and CDR2 is YFSETQ. The CDR3 bases are TGCCCCACCAAATTCCGGGCGGGGGGGCCGAACACCGGGGAGCTGTTTTTT. Protein: CPTKFRAGGPNTGELFF. Full variable domain (remainder filled in from reference TRBV5-1 and TRBJ2-2): KAGVTQTPRYLIKTRGQQVTLSCSPISGHRSVSWYQQTPGQGLQFLFEYFSETQRNKGNFPGRFSGRQFSNSRSEMNVSTLELGDSALYLCPTKFRAGGPNTGELFFGEGSRLTVL.

The V gene is TRBV7-8, the J gene TRBJ1-2, with TRBD1 as a possible D gene (6 bases). This CDR3 is built from 15 residues. Trimming removed 5 bases at V and 3 bases at J, with 16 bases between. The germline CDR1 and CDR2 sequences are SGHVS and FQNEAQ. CDR3 protein: CASSPRLQGHYGYTF. CDR3 nucleotide sequence: TGTGCCAGCAGCCCCCGCCTACAGGGTCACTATGGCTACACCTTC.

The CDR3 sequence: CASSDGGAGETQYF. CDR3 DNA sequence: TGTGCCAGCAGTGATGGGGGGGCAGGGGAGACCCAGTACTTC. The gene calls are TRBV25-1 and TRBJ2-5, with D maybe TRBD2 (7 bases). CDR1 is MGHDK, CDR2 SYGVNS, per germline. This CDR3 has 14 amino acids. Between the trimmed V and J ends, which lost 3 bases and 5 bases, there was a span of 13 bases.

V and J are TRBV24-1 and TRBJ2-5; 9 bases are a match to TRBD1. Germline assignment: CDR1 KGHDR and CDR2 SFDVKD. V was pared by 4 bases and J by 1 base, with 9 bases of the junction left unmatched. The CDR3 sequence is 17 residues long. The CDR3 is CATSDPRTGDLQETQYF. Written as DNA, the CDR3 is TGTGCCACCAGTGACCCCCGGACAGGGGACCTCCAAGAGACCCAGTACTTC.

The genes are TRBV27 and TRBJ1-3; 8 nucleotides agree with TRBD1. Losses at the gene ends were 8 bases for V and 0 bases for J; bases not matched to a gene: 6. The CDR3 runs 15 residues. CDR1 and CDR2 (germline): MNHEY, SMNVEV (reference sequence). This CDR3 reads CASALQGDSGNTIYF. Written as DNA, the CDR3 is TGTGCCAGCGCCTTACAGGGGGACTCTGGAAACACCATATATTTT.

V usage is TRBV2 and J usage is TRBJ1-1, with 9 bases aligning to TRBD1. This CDR3 is built from 14 residues. Germline CDR1 and CDR2: SNHLY and FYNNEI. V lost 2 bases and J lost 5; bases outside the gene matches: 3. The CDR3 spells CASSESTGGTEAFF. The CDR3 DNA sequence: TGTGCCAGCAGTGAATCGACAGGGGGGACTGAAGCTTTCTTT.

This clone was seen just once. This chain connects TRBV3-1 (or the pseudogene TRBV3-2) to TRBJ2-3; D is unclear. V shed 5 bases and J shed 14 bases, with 11 bases lying between them. CDR3 length equals 10 residues. Germline CDR1 and CDR2: LGHDT and YNNKEL (reference sequence). CDR3 sequence reads: CASSDIEWYF. The CDR3 DNA follows: TGTGCCAGCAGCGACATAGAATGGTATTTT.

J is TRBJ2-2 and V is TRBV1; the table's D call, TRBD2, has no DNA check behind it. TRBV1 is flagged as a pseudogene. The CDR3 has 17 residues. This CDR3 reads CTSSLPRKGEETGELFF. The CDR3 DNA follows: TGCACCAGCAGCCTCCCTAGGAAAGGGGAGGAGACCGGGGAGCTGTTTTTT.

DNA of the CDR3: TGTGCCAGCAGCTCGGGACAGGGGGCTAATGAGCAGTTCTTC. As protein: CASSSGQGANEQFF. This rearrangement joins TRBV9 to TRBJ2-1, with 12 bases identical to TRBD1. Germline-derived CDR1 and CDR2 are SGDLS and YYNGEE. The CDR3 spans 14 residues. The trim removed 4 bases at V and 7 bases at J, leaving 3 bases unmatched. Drawing the rest from reference TRBV9 and TRBJ2-1, the complete variable domain is DSGVTQTPKHLITATGQRVTLRCSPRSGDLSVYWYQQSLDQGLQFLIQYYNGEERAKGNILERFSAQQFPDLHSELNLSSLELGDSALYFCASSSGQGANEQFFGPGTRLTVL.

The chain is built from TRBV5-8 and TRBJ1-2; TRBD1 agrees at 7 bases. CDR1 and CDR2 from the germline V gene are SGHTS and YDEGEE. The CDR3 consists of 12 residues. V was clipped by 4 bases and J by 7 bases; unmatched bases: 4. CDR3 sequence: CASSRRTGGYTF. DNA of the CDR3: TGTGCCAGCAGCAGAAGGACAGGTGGCTACACCTTC.

With respect to this clone: Other DNA sequences in the sample encode the same CDR3. The genes are TRBV2 and TRBJ2-3; 9 bases match TRBD2. The CDR3 consists of 13 residues. With V trimmed by 6 bases and J by 3 bases, 1 base remained unmatched. From germline, CDR1 is SNHLY and CDR2 FYNNEI. The CDR3 region has the DNA TGTGCCAGCAGGACTAGCGGAACAGATACGCAGTATTTT. Encoded protein: CASRTSGTDTQYF. Full variable domain (missing parts from reference TRBV2 and TRBJ2-3): EPEVTQTPSHQVTQMGQEVILRCVPISNHLYFYWYRQILGQKVEFLVSFYNNEISEKSEIFDDQFSVERPDGSNFTLKIRSTKLEDSAMYFCASRTSGTDTQYFGPGTRLTVL.

In its sample, this clone was seen once. V and J are TRBV5-5 and TRBJ1-2, with 8 positions matching TRBD1. CDR1 and CDR2 from the germline V gene are SGHKS and YYEKEE (reference sequence). The CDR3 loop spans 16 amino acids. Germline trimming cut 6 bases from V and 8 bases from J; bases unmatched to any gene: 18. The CDR3 DNA reads TGTGCCAGCACCCGAGGATGGACAGGGTTGATTCTAGGCTACACCTTC. It encodes CASTRGWTGLILGYTF.

The chain is built from TRBV7-9 and TRBJ1-6, with D maybe TRBD1 (5 bases). Deletions cut 2 bases from V and 5 bases from J, with 10 bases between. In germline, CDR1 is SEHNR, CDR2 FQNEAQ (reference sequence). This CDR3 is 15 amino acids long. The CDR3 here is CASSLKGMDNSPLHF. CDR3 sequence (DNA): TGTGCCAGCAGCTTAAAGGGGATGGATAATTCACCCCTCCACTTT.

This rearrangement joins TRBV30 to TRBJ2-5; 8 nucleotides align to TRBD1. The CDR3 loop spans 14 amino acids. CDR1 and CDR2 (germline): GTSNPN, SVGIG (reference sequence). After removal of 3 bases from V and 7 bases from J, the junction contained 10 bases not matched to a gene. CDR3 protein: CAWRRTGGYMTQYF. The CDR3 coding sequence is TGTGCCTGGAGACGAACAGGGGGATACATGACCCAGTACTTC.

The V and J genes are TRBV2 and TRBJ1-3, with D possibly being TRBD1 (5 bases). CDR3 length: 13 amino acids. Deletions cut 6 bases from V and 2 bases from J, with 8 bases between. Germline CDR1 is SNHLY and CDR2 is FYNNEI. The CDR3 here is CASRAGTGNTIYF. The DNA of the CDR3 is TGTGCCAGCAGAGCAGGGACTGGAAACACCATATATTTT.

The rearrangement uses TRBV3-1 (or the pseudogene TRBV3-2) and TRBJ2-5; 7 bases are shared with TRBD2. Germline V gene lookup returns CDR1 LGHDT and CDR2 YNNKEL (reference sequence). This CDR3 has 17 amino acids. Trimming removed 1 base from V and 1 base from J; junction bases left unmatched: 9. CDR3 protein: CASSQVIPGLTQETQYF. CDR3 nucleotides: TGTGCCAGCAGCCAAGTCATACCGGGACTAACCCAAGAGACCCAGTACTTC.